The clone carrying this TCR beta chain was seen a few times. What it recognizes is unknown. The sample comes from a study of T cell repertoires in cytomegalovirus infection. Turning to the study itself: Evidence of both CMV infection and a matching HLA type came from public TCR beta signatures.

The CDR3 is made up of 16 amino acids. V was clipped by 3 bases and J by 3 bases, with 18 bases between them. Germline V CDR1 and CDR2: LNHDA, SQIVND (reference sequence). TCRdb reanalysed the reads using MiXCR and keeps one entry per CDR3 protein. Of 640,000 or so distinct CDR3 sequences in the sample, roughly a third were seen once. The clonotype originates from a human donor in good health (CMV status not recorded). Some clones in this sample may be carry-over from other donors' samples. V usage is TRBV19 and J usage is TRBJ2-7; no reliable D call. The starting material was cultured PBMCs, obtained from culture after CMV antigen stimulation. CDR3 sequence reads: CASSISETEMFYEQYF. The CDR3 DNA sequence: TGTGCCAGTAGTATTTCCGAGACTGAGATGTTCTACGAGCAGTACTTC.